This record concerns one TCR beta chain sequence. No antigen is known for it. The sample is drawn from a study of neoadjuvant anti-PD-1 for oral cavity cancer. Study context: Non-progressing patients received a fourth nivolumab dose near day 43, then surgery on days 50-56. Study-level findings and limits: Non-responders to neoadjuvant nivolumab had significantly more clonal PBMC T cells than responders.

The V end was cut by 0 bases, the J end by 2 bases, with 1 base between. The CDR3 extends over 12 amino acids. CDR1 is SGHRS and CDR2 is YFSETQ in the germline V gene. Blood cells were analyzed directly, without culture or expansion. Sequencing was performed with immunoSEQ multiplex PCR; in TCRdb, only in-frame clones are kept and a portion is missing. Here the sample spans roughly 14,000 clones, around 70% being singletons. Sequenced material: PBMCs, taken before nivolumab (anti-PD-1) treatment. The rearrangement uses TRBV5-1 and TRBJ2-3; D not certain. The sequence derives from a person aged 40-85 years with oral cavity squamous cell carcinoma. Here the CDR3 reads CASSLVTDTQYF. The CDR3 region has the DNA TGCGCCAGCAGCTTGGTCACAGATACGCAGTATTTT.